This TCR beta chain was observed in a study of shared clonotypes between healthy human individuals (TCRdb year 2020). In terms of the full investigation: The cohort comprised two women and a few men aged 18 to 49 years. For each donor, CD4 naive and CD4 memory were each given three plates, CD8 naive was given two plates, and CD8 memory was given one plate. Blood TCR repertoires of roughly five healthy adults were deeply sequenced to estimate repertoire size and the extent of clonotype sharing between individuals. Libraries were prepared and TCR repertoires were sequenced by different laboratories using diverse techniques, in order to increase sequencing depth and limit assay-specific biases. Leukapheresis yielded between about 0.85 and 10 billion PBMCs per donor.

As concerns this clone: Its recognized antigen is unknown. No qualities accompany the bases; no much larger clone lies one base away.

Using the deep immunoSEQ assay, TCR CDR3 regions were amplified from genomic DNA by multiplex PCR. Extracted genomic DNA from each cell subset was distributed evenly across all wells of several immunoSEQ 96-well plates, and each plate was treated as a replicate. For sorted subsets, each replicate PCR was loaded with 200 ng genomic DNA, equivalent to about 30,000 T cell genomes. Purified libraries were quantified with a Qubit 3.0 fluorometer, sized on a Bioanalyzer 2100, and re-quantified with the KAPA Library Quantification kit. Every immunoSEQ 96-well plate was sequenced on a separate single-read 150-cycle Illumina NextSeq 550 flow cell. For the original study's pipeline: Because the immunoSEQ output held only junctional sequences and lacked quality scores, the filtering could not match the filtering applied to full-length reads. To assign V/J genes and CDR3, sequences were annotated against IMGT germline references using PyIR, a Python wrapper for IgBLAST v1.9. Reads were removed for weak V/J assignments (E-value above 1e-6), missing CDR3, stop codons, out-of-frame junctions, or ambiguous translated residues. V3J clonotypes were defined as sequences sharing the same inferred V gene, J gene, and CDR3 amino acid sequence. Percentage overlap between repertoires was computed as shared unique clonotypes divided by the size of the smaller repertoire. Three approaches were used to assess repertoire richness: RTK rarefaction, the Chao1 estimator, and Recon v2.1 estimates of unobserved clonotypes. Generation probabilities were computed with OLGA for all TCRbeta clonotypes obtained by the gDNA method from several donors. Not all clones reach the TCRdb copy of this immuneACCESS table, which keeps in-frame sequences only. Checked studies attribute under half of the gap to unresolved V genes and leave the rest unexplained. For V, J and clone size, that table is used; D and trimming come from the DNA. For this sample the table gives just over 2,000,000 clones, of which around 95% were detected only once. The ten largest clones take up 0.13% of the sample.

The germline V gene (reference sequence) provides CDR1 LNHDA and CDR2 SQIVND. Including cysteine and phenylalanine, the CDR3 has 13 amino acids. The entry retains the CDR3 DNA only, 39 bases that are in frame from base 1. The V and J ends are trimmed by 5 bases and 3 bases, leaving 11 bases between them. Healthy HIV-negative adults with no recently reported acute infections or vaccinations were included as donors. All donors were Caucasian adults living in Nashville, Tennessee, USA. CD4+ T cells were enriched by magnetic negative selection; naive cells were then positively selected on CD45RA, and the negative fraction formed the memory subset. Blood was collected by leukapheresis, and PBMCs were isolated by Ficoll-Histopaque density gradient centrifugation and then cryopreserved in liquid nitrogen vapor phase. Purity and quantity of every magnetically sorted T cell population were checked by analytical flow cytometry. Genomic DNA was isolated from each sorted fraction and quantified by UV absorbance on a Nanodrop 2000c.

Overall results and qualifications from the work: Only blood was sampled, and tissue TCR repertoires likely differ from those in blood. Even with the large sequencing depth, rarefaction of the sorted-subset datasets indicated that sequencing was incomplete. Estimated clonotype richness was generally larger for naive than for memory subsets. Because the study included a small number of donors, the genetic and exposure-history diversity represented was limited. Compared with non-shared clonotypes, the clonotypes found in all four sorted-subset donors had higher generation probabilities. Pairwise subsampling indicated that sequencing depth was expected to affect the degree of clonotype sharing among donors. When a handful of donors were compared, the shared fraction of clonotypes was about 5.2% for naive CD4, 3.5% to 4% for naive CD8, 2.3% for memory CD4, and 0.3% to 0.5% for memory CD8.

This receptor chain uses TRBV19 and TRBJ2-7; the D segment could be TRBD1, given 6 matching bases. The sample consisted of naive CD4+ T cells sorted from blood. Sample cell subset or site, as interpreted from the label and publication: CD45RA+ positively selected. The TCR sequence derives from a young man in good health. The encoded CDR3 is CASSSGTYYEQYF. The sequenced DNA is TGTGCCAGTAGTTCCGGGACATACTACGAGCAGTACTTC.